This TCR beta chain was sequenced in a study of CD8 T cells in ankylosing spondylitis. Regarding the study as a whole: Earlier authors reported some of these motif variants in reactive arthritis synovial fluid and blood.

In TCRdb, the 5' RACE reads were re-called with MiXCR into one record per CDR3 protein. This table holds roughly 120,000 distinct CDR3 sequences, roughly 13% found once. This CDR3 has 15 amino acids. The V and J ends lost 7 bases and 2 bases respectively, with 17 bases between them. Germline CDR1 and CDR2: SGHRS and YFSETQ. This clonotype was counted ten times or more. No antigen is known for it. Sequencing used blood, either unsorted or a sorted T cell fraction (not recorded which). The chain couples TRBV5-1 to TRBJ2-3; no firm D call. This sequence originates from a female donor with ankylosing spondylitis or in good health (not recorded which). The CDR3 region has the DNA TGCGCCAGCTCTCAGGCAGTACGACTCACAGATACGCAGTATTTT. Translated, it gives CASSQAVRLTDTQYF.